This T cell receptor (beta chain) originates from a study of post-analysis software for immune sequencing data. Findings and limits, study-wide: TRBV segments more frequent in patients than in controls numbered five and included TRBV5-6, TRBV5-1 and TRBV20-1.

Every TCR beta cDNA library bore unique molecular identifiers. TCRdb passed the PCR reads through MiXCR, listing each CDR3 protein once. The data contain hundreds of thousands of distinct CDR3 sequences, about 50% of them singletons. Comments on this clonotype: Antigen unknown.

V dropped 5 bases and J dropped 7; count of bases not matched to a gene: 4. CDR3 length equals 12 residues. CDR1 is MGHDK, CDR2 SYGVNS, per germline. Sample: blood. This receptor was obtained from a girl aged 10 to 17 with multiple sclerosis. The chain carries TRBV25-1 and TRBJ1-2, with TRBD1 identical over 7 bases. In nucleotides, the CDR3 is TGTGCCAGCAGTCGAGGGGGCGCTGGCTACACCTTC. Amino acids: CASSRGGAGYTF.